The rows below give T cell receptor beta chains drawn from one sample of a study of Ad26.COV2.S vaccination and SARS-CoV-2 variants. The data were produced by immunoSEQ multiplex PCR, yet TCRdb's version contains in-frame clones alone and is incomplete. This sample carries about 420,000 clones, over 75% of them seen once, and the ten largest clones take around 3.6%. The material sequenced was peripheral blood, taken in a trial of Ad26.COV2.S vaccine versus placebo. The receptor source for this set is a person between 18 and 65 years old who received the Ad26.COV2.S COVID-19 vaccine or a placebo. Each CDR3 is given with its conserved first and last residue. D genes are given only for firm matches. Rows give clone size only sometimes, using once, few, many, or a class for an expanded clone.

d_call,j_call,cdr3_length,v_call,clone_size,cdr3_aa,cdr3_nt
.,TRBJ2-3,16,TRBV18,.,CASSPKIADRGDTQYF,TGTGCCAGCTCACCAAAGATAGCGGACCGGGGGGATACGCAGTATTTT
.,TRBJ2-1,15,TRBV19,.,CASSTAWEAYNEQFF,TGTGCCAGTAGTACCGCGTGGGAAGCCTACAATGAGCAGTTCTTC
TRBD2,TRBJ2-5,15,TRBV18,once,CASSSLAGRQETQYF,TGTGCCAGCTCATCGCTAGCGGGGCGCCAAGAGACCCAGTACTTC
.,TRBJ2-3,13,TRBV6-6,.,CASSYPSTDTQYF,TGTGCCAGCAGTTACCCGTCCACAGATACGCAGTATTTT
TRBD1,TRBJ2-7,15,TRBV7-2,.,CASSLVGTDFYEQYF,TGTGCCAGCAGCTTAGTGGGGACAGATTTCTACGAGCAGTACTTC
.,TRBJ2-5,15,TRBV7-6,.,CASSLWVGDQETQYF,TGTGCCAGCAGCTTATGGGTAGGGGATCAAGAGACCCAGTACTTC
.,TRBJ2-7,15,TRBV28,once,CASSLVEGKSYEQYF,TGTGCCAGCAGTTTAGTCGAGGGAAAGTCCTACGAGCAGTACTTC
.,TRBJ1-5,14,TRBV24-1,.,CATSEPGPNQPQHF,TGTGCCACCAGTGAACCGGGCCCCAATCAGCCCCAGCATTTT
TRBD2,TRBJ2-5,16,TRBV19,.,CASSMRSGGQPGTQYF,TGTGCCAGTAGTATGCGTAGCGGGGGGCAACCAGGGACCCAGTACTTC
.,TRBJ2-7,10,TRBV5-1,.,CASSGYEQYF,TGCGCCAGCTCCGGCTACGAGCAGTACTTC
TRBD1,TRBJ2-1,14,TRBV15,.,CATRRDSAYNEQFF,TGTGCCACCAGAAGGGACAGCGCCTACAATGAGCAGTTCTTC
.,TRBJ2-2,16,TRBV6-5,.,CASSYSIDRATGELFF,TGTGCCAGCAGTTACTCGATCGACAGAGCCACCGGGGAGCTGTTTTTT
.,TRBJ2-7,16,TRBV4-3,.,CASSQATNGPTWEQYF,TGCGCCAGCAGCCAAGCAACAAACGGGCCAACCTGGGAGCAGTACTTC
.,TRBJ1-5,13,TRBV6-1,.,CASSEGRNQPQHF,TGTGCCAGCAGTGAAGGACGGAATCAGCCCCAGCATTTT
.,TRBJ1-4,14,TRBV4-1,few,CASSPRGNNEKLFF,TGCGCCAGCAGCCCCCGGGGCAACAATGAAAAACTGTTTTTT
TRBD1,TRBJ2-7,15,TRBV5-1,.,CASSFSAGQGYEQYF,TGCGCCAGCAGCTTTAGCGCCGGACAGGGGTACGAGCAGTACTTC
TRBD2,TRBJ2-5,16,TRBV6-5,.,CASSYTSGGAIQTQYF,TGTGCCAGCAGTTACACTAGCGGGGGGGCCATCCAGACCCAGTACTTC
.,TRBJ2-7,16,TRBV19,.,CASSIGLSGRLTEQYF,TGTGCCAGTAGTATAGGGCTATCGGGACGGCTAACAGAGCAGTACTTC
.,TRBJ1-5,14,TRBV10-3,few,CASHRDTSNQPQHF,TGTGCCTCCCACCGGGACACCAGCAATCAGCCCCAGCATTTT
.,TRBJ2-1,14,TRBV4-1,.,CASSQVGLSSEQFF,TGCGCCAGCAGCCAAGTTGGGCTCTCATCCGAGCAGTTCTTC
.,TRBJ2-1,15,TRBV27,.,CASSLTSSMYNEQFF,TGTGCCAGCAGTTTAACATCTAGTATGTACAATGAGCAGTTCTTC
TRBD1,TRBJ2-7,15,TRBV11-3,.,CASSLGRDRDYEQYF,TGTGCCAGCAGCTTAGGCCGGGACAGGGACTACGAGCAGTACTTC
TRBD1,TRBJ1-6,15,TRBV10-2,.,CASSETDRGPAPLHF,TGCGCCAGCAGTGAGACCGACAGGGGGCCGGCACCCCTCCACTTT
TRBD2,TRBJ2-5,18,TRBV9,.,CASSVGVSGGPSGETQYF,TGTGCCAGCAGCGTAGGGGTTAGCGGGGGGCCCTCGGGGGAGACCCAGTACTTC
.,TRBJ2-1,15,TRBV7-9,.,CASSLQGSSYNEQFF,TGTGCCAGCAGCTTACAGGGGTCCTCCTACAATGAGCAGTTCTTC
.,TRBJ1-3,13,TRBV29-1,.,CSVPAGGRGILYF,TGCAGCGTTCCGGCGGGGGGCAGGGGAATACTATATTTT
.,TRBJ1-5,15,TRBV7-9,few,CASSLSGGGNQPQHF,TGTGCCAGCAGCTTATCGGGGGGCGGCAATCAGCCCCAGCATTTT
.,TRBJ2-3,16,TRBV7-8,.,CASSLSSRASTDTQYF,TGTGCCAGCAGCTTGAGCTCCCGTGCTAGCACAGATACGCAGTATTTT
.,TRBJ1-6,12,TRBV6-2/TRBV6-3,.,CASSTLNSPLHF,TGTGCCAGCAGTACCCTTAATTCACCCCTCCACTTT
TRBD1,TRBJ2-7,14,TRBV7-9,.,CASSPGTGFYEQYF,TGTGCCAGCAGCCCCGGGACAGGTTTCTACGAGCAGTACTTC
TRBD1,TRBJ2-7,16,TRBV4-3,.,CASSQDLQGDSYEQYF,TGCGCCAGCAGCCAAGATCTTCAGGGGGACTCCTACGAGCAGTACTTC
.,TRBJ1-5,13,TRBV4-2,.,CASSQDSNQPQHF,TGTGCCAGCAGCCAAGACAGCAATCAGCCCCAGCATTTT
.,TRBJ2-3,15,TRBV5-1,.,CASSLVGGYTDTQYF,TGCGCCAGCAGCTTGGTTGGAGGTTACACAGATACGCAGTATTTT
.,TRBJ2-3,12,TRBV7-2,.,CASAGPGDTQYF,TGTGCCAGCGCGGGGCCTGGGGATACGCAGTATTTT
.,TRBJ1-5,15,TRBV7-2,.,CASSLLRASNQPQHF,.
.,TRBJ2-3,14,TRBV23-1,.,CASKAPPSTDTQYF,TGCGCCAGCAAGGCCCCCCCTAGCACAGATACGCAGTATTTT
.,TRBJ2-1,11,TRBV27,.,CASSLGPTQFF,TGTGCCAGCAGTTTGGGACCAACGCAGTTCTTC
TRBD2,TRBJ2-5,15,TRBV5-8,.,CASSPGTSDRETQYF,TGTGCCAGCAGCCCCGGGACTAGCGATAGGGAGACCCAGTACTTC
.,TRBJ2-7,14,TRBV4-1,.,CASSQEDNSYEQYF,TGCGCCAGCAGCCAAGAAGACAATTCCTACGAGCAGTACTTC
.,TRBJ2-3,16,TRBV4-1,.,CASSQGGQPPSDTQYF,TGCGCCAGCAGCCAGGGAGGACAGCCGCCTTCGGATACGCAGTATTTT
.,TRBJ2-7,12,TRBV25-1,.,CASSDDGYEQYF,TGTGCCAGCAGTGACGACGGCTACGAGCAGTACTTC